This TCR beta chain was captured by sequencing in a study of cytomegalovirus exposure and HLA in healthy donors (dated by TCRdb to the late 2010s). Background for the entire study: An earlier analysis of under 600 of the donors reported 276 Gb of sequence data and roughly 100 million unique TCR beta sequences from 150 million to 200 million T cells. Approximately 300 gigabases of sequencing data and 91 million or so unique TCR sequences made up an early release that covered approximately 700 HLA-typed donors. Among the roughly 390 genotyped donors, 75% to 90% belonged to the genetic ancestry cluster associated with self-reported Caucasian donors. The aim of the study was to test whether cataloging public T cell receptors could identify signatures of past pathogen exposure. The T cell repertoires of some 700 subjects were profiled by immunosequencing and related to cytomegalovirus serostatus. A separate validation cohort of approximately 130 different subjects was used in addition to the approximately 700-subject first cohort. High-throughput TCR immunosequencing, statistical association of individual TCRs with disease status, and machine learning were combined to predict cytomegalovirus infection status. A later analysis re-analyzed previously published TCR beta repertoires from approximately 700 donors and added high-resolution HLA genotyping to study TCR occurrence patterns. In the later analysis, no new phenotypic data were used to find candidate immune exposures; instead, reliance was placed on TCR beta sequences and their occurrence across donors. To decide whether each TCR beta V gene segment behaved as functional or pseudogenic, an earlier analysis of some 600 of the donors relied on high-throughput TCR beta sequencing. Donor age, sex, ethnicity and CMV serostatus were compiled alongside the repertoire data. In a later genetic analysis, genome-wide SNP genotypes for about 65% of the roughly 670 donors were used, and that subset was treated as a discovery cohort. Every discovery cohort repertoire had been produced on one sequencing platform. Class I and class II HLA loci were covered by the typing at four-digit resolution. The number of typed donors differed by locus: about 620-640 for A, B, C, DRB1 and DQB1; 522 for DQA1; about 600 for DPA1; and some 470 for DPB1. About 5 DR-DQ haplotypes were handled as single units for association and clustering, since linkage in the cohort was strong. Among some 410 genotyped donors of the cohort, an average of around 220,000 unique TCR beta nucleotide sequences was sequenced per donor, of which about 20% were non-productive. Overall results and qualifications from the work: Because HLA typing was missing for some donors at each locus, association tests included only the typed subset. Roughly uniform sequencing depth across donors was assumed in presence/absence analyses, although this assumption may not hold. Most TCR sequences were seen in very few donors, while some public TCRs were found in many individuals. Linkage disequilibrium might explain the correlated functional status among segregating V segments, but an unknown experimental factor could not be excluded. A further reported finding was that TCR beta sequences accurately predicted the HLA-A and HLA-B alleles for most subjects in the first cohort. Because counts were too low, some 17 rarely observed V segments, including chromosome 9 orphons, were left out of the earlier analysis of 587 of the donors. In an earlier analysis of approximately 590 of the donors, most TCR beta V segments were observed in productive rearrangements about 90% or about 30% of the time, broadly matching IMGT annotations. In a later analysis, about 16,000 TCR beta sequences were associated with specific HLA alleles at a false discovery rate of 0.05. Because the 87-base-pair reads could not distinguish some IMGT-functional V segments, including TRBV6-2 and TRBV6-3, those segments were excluded. The sequencing pipeline was judged likely to have produced a cluster of highly shared sequence variants as a technical artifact. Several of the top co-occurrence clusters appeared to be linked to parvovirus B19, influenza, CMV and Epstein-Barr virus, according to a later analysis. In a later genetic analysis, a missense DCLRE1C variant was associated with V-gene and J-gene trimming of TCR beta chains, and the association was replicated in an independent cohort. Most CMV-associated TCR beta chains appeared to be HLA-restricted in a later analysis, and the HLA associations seemed to be driven largely by CMV exposure. According to a later analysis, TCR association rates differed among HLA loci, with DRB1 alleles showing the most associated TCRs and HLA-C alleles showing the fewest. Immune exposure information for the cohort was limited to CMV serostatus. In a later analysis, HLA-associated TCR beta chains showed more clonal expansion and lower generation probabilities than non-associated chains that were equally common. When HLA alleles, especially DR and DQ, strongly co-occurred, attributing TCR associations to individual alleles was difficult. The cohort was sequenced for TCR beta chains only, and without alpha or paired-chain data the features that could be detected were limited. A total of 164 TCR beta chains were listed by the study as associated with cytomegalovirus. In a later genetic analysis, fewer N-insertions in productive TCRs were reported among donors in an Asian-associated ancestry cluster than the roughly 700-donor mean. The authors suggested that the approach could potentially be generalized to other disease states and immunological phenotypes. The classifier was reported to diagnose cytomegalovirus status with high specificity and sensitivity in both the original and validation cohorts. In vitro tests confirmed that three of the cytomegalovirus-associated TCR beta chains recognize cytomegalovirus antigens.

The library was generated by the immunoSEQ multiplex PCR assay. A mixture of 60 forward primers for TCR Vbeta segments and 13 reverse primers for TCR Jbeta segments was used in the multiplex PCR. A multiplex PCR assay on genomic DNA amplified the CDR3 region of rearranged TCR beta genes. The amplified TCR beta libraries were sequenced on the Illumina HiSeq System as 87-base-pair reads. Per the source publication's procedure: A later analysis counted some 74 million unique TCR beta chains across the 650 to 800 repertoires, and some 11 million of these chains were shared by at least two donors. Raw reads were error-corrected and collapsed into unique sequences with a nearest-neighbor algorithm that merged closely related sequences to remove PCR and sequencing errors. To assign V, D and J gene segments, CDR3 sequences were aligned to IMGT reference sequences. For a sequence to be retained, a match of at least six nucleotides to both a V gene segment and a J gene segment was required. A rearrangement counted as productive if the CDR3 had no stop codons and remained in frame with V and J, and every other rearrangement counted as non-productive. Following IMGT convention, CDR3 was defined as the stretch from the second conserved V-encoded cysteine to the conserved J-encoded phenylalanine. In an earlier analysis of roughly 610 of the donors, sequences lacking an unambiguous match to a single V gene segment were excluded. An earlier analysis of several hundred of the donors called V segments functional above 56.7% productive rearrangements and segregating when the between-donor standard deviation exceeded 5%. To diagnose cytomegalovirus status from the catalog of TCR beta chain sequences, a statistical classification framework was built. In a later analysis, V and J genes were assigned by comparing TCR nucleotide sequences against IMGT/GENE-DB human TR gene sequences. A later analysis assigned CDR3 sequences and most-parsimonious VDJ recombination scenarios with the TCRdist pipeline. In a later analysis, every TCR beta chain was defined by the combination of its CDR3 amino acid sequence and its V-gene family, and reads without a unique V-gene family were dropped. As a way to deal with suspected cross-contamination and a sequencing artifact, a later analysis dropped approximately 590 nucleotide sequences that were highly shared and had low generation probability. A later analysis calculated a clonal expansion index for each public chain from normalized within-repertoire ranks of inferred template counts. Generation probabilities in a later analysis came from a VDJ recombination model fitted to out-of-frame rearrangements, and those results were checked against IGoR. In a later analysis, hypergeometric tests were used to score TCR-TCR, TCR-HLA and TCR-CMV co-occurrence, with a repertoire-size bias correction applied to TCR pairs. A later analysis estimated false discovery rates by permuting HLA or CMV assignments 20 times. A later analysis grouped co-occurring TCRs with DBSCAN, adding TCRdist sequence similarity when clustering within HLA-allele-positive subsets. Co-occurrence clustering excluded repertoires with fewer than 30,000 or more than 120,000 public chains, plus five with anomalous nucleotide sharing. TCRdb took this table from immuneACCESS and kept in-frame rearrangements with V and J called. Such tables lack part of the clones; where checked against another copy, unresolved V genes explain under half of the gap, and the rest is unexplained. V and J calls plus clone size are reproduced from that table; the DNA served to infer D and trimming. This sample gives fewer than 250,000 clones in total; around 81% of them show up just once. More than 1.5% of the sample is held by the ten biggest clonotypes.

The cohort was made up of 500 to 850 healthy bone marrow donors. Cohort members were all nominally healthy when sampled, although unrecorded immune exposures were likely present. The donor was CMV seronegative and was included in the group of 352 seronegative cohort members. Each donor provided a peripheral blood sample, and peripheral blood mononuclear cells were used for TCR beta sequencing. The Qiagen DNeasy Blood Extraction Kit was used to extract genomic DNA from the blood cell samples. Regarding this clone: This clone's antigen is unknown. Qualities for individual bases were not recorded, and no much larger clone is one base off.

At the junction V is shortened by 8 bases and J by 1 base, with 14 bases in between. Its CDR3 holds 14 amino acids, cysteine through phenylalanine. Only CDR3 DNA remains: 42 bases, in frame from the first base. CDR1 SNHLY and CDR2 FYNNEI are derived from the germline V gene. The sequencing input was PBMCs. This receptor chain uses TRBV2 and TRBJ1-1; the D gene assignment is ambiguous. The source of this sequence is a man aged 18 to 35 in good health and CMV-seronegative. In nucleotides, the sequence is TGTGCCAGCGGGAGTCAACTACAGAACACTGAAGCTTTCTTT. Translation gives CASGSQLQNTEAFF.